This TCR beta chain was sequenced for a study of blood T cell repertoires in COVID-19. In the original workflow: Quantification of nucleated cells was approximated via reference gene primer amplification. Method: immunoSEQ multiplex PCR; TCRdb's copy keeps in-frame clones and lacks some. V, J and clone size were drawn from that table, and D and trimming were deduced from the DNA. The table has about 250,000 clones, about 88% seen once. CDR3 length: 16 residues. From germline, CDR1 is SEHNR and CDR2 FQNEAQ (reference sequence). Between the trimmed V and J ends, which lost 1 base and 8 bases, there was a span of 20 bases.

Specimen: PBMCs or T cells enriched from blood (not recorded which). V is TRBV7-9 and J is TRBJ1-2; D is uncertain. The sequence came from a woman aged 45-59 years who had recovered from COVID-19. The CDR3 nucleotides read TGTGCCAGCAGCTTAGAACGATCATCGACAAGGTTCGGCTACACCTTC. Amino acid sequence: CASSLERSSTRFGYTF.